The clone carrying this TCR beta chain was counted only a few times. The data stem from a study of read filtering for tumor transcriptome and immune sequencing. Study context: Fewer than 10 patients were R-ISS I, approximately 15 were R-ISS II, 6 or 7 were R-ISS III. Whole-transcriptome libraries were prepared after DNase treatment.

The CDR3 covers 14 residues. V was trimmed by 3 bases and J by 0 bases, leaving 10 bases between them. Germline V gene data show CDR1 as SGHRS and CDR2 as YFSETQ. The library was built from 400 to 500 ng RNA with molecular barcoded adaptors for alpha/delta and beta/gamma chains. MiXCR, run by TCRdb on the reads, gives a single entry per CDR3 protein. The sample has tens of thousands of distinct CDR3 sequences, approximately 21% seen once. Every patient had bone marrow sampled while the disease was active. The TCR originated in a donor at least 40 years old with multiple myeloma. Sequencing was done on a sample of a population of CD138-negative cells sorted from bone marrow. The chain links TRBV5-1 to TRBJ2-7; tentatively, D is TRBD2 (6 bases). DNA of the CDR3: TGCGCCAGCAGCTCCCGGGGACTCTCCTACGAGCAGTACTTC. Translation gives CASSSRGLSYEQYF. Full variable domain (rest looked up from reference TRBV5-1 and TRBJ2-7): KAGVTQTPRYLIKTRGQQVTLSCSPISGHRSVSWYQQTPGQGLQFLFEYFSETQRNKGNFPGRFSGRQFSNSRSEMNVSTLELGDSALYLCASSSRGLSYEQYFGPGTRLTVT.